A selection of T cell receptor beta chains follows, all from one sample in a study of cytomegalovirus exposure and HLA in healthy donors. Method: immunoSEQ multiplex PCR; TCRdb's copy keeps in-frame clones and lacks some. In the table there are under 200,000 clones, approximately 84% of which are singletons. Sequencing was performed on PBMCs. Receptors originate from a male donor in good health and CMV-seropositive. Both conserved end residues are part of each CDR3. D genes are given only for firm matches. The size of a clone is reported for some rows only, either as once, few or many, or as a class for expanded clones.

TRBJ2-1 TRBV6-1 - - TGTGCCAGCAGCCAACAGAGCTCCTACAATGAGCAGTTCTTC CASSQQSSYNEQFF
TRBJ2-1 TRBV19 - - TGTGCCAGTAGTAACTGGAGCTCCTACAATGAGCAGTTCTTC CASSNWSSYNEQFF
TRBJ1-4 TRBV2 - - TGTGCCAGCACACGGGGAGGGGTTAGAGAAAAACTGTTTTTT CASTRGGVREKLFF
TRBJ2-1 TRBV2 TRBD2 - TGTGCCAGCAGTGATCCCGGGACTAGCGTTGGTGAGCAGTTCTTC CASSDPGTSVGEQFF
TRBJ2-7 TRBV5-4 TRBD1 few TGTGCCAGCAGCCTTAGGGACAGCTCCTACGAGCAGTACTTC CASSLRDSSYEQYF
TRBJ2-7 TRBV7-7 - - TGTGCTAGCAGCTTAGAGGTACAGGGTAGGAACGAGCAGTACTTC CASSLEVQGRNEQYF
TRBJ2-1 TRBV7-2 - - TGTGCCAGCAGCACAAGACTACTGAGCTCCTACAATGAGCAGTTCTTC CASSTRLLSSYNEQFF
TRBJ2-1 TRBV28 - - TGTGCCAGCAGTTTCCGGGAGCAGTTCTTC CASSFREQFF
TRBJ2-1 TRBV5-4 TRBD1 once TGTGCCAGCCACCTCAGGACAGGGACGTTCTCCTACAATGAGCAGTTCTTC CASHLRTGTFSYNEQFF
TRBJ1-4 TRBV19 - - TGTGCCAGTAGTATAGGGACAGTTAATGAAAAACTGTTTTTT CASSIGTVNEKLFF
TRBJ2-1 TRBV10-2 - - TGCGCCAGCCTGGGGACTCGGGTCAATGAGCAGTTCTTC CASLGTRVNEQFF
TRBJ2-7 TRBV27 - - TGTGCCAGCAGTTTCTCAGGTTTCTCCTACGAGCAGTACTTC CASSFSGFSYEQYF
TRBJ1-1 TRBV12-2 - - TGTGCAAGTCGATCAGGGCACACTGAAGCTTTCTTT CASRSGHTEAFF
TRBJ2-1 TRBV18 - - TGTGCCAGCTCCTCGGAGCAGGGAAAAAGGATGCAGTTCTTC CASSSEQGKRMQFF
TRBJ2-5 TRBV10-3 TRBD1 - TGTGCCATCAGTGAGACAGGGGGGGAGACCCAGTACTTC CAISETGGETQYF
TRBJ2-1 TRBV27 TRBD2 - TGTGCCAGCTCACGGGGGGTCTACAATGAGCAGTTCTTC CASSRGVYNEQFF
TRBJ2-1 TRBV7-6 - - TGTGCCAGCAGCTTAGCGCGCCAATCCTACAATGAGCAGTTCTTC CASSLARQSYNEQFF
TRBJ1-1 TRBV19 - few TGTGCCAGTAGGGTCTTCCCGCAGGTGGCTGCTGAAGCTTTCTTT CASRVFPQVAAEAFF
TRBJ1-1 TRBV7-5 - - TGTGTCAGAAGCGCGGACAGGAACACTGAAGCTTTCTTT CVRSADRNTEAFF
TRBJ2-7 TRBV29-1 TRBD2 - TGCAGCGTTGGAATAGCGGGAGGTTACGAGCAGTACTTC CSVGIAGGYEQYF
TRBJ1-2 TRBV25-1 - medium-sized TGTGCCAGAAAAGTCCCGAACAGGGTTGAGAAAGATGGCTACACCTTC CARKVPNRVEKDGYTF